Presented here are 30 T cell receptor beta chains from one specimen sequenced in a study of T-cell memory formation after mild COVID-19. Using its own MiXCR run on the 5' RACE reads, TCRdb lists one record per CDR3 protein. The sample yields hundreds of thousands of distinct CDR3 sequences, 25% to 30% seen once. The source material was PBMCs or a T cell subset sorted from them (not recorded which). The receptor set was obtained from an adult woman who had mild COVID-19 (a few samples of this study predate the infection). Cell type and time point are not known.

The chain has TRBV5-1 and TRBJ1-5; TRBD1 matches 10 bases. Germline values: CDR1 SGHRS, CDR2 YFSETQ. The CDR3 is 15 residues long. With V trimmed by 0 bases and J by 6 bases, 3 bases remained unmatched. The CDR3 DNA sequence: TGCGCCAGCAGCTTGGAAGGGGACAGGGGTCAGCCCCAGCATTTT. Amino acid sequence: CASSLEGDRGQPQHF.

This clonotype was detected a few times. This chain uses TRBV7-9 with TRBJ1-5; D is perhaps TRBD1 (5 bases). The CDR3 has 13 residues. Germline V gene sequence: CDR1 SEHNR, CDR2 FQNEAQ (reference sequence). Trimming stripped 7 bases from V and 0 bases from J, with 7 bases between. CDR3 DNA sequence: TGTGCCAGCAATGGGGGTAGCAATCAGCCCCAGCATTTT. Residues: CASNGGSNQPQHF.

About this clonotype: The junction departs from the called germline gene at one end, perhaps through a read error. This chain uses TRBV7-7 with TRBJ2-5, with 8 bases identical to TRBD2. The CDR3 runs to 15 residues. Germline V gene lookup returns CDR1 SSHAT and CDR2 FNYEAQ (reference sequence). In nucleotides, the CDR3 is TGTGCTAGCAGCTTGGCGACTAGCGCTTGGGAGACCCAGTACTTC. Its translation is CASSLATSAWETQYF.

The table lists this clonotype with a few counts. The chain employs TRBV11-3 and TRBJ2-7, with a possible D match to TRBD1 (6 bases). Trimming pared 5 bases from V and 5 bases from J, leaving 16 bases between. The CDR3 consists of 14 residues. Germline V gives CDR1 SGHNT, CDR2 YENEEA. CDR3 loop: CASSQTGTTNEQYF. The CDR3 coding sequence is TGTGCCAGCAGCCAGACCGGGACAACAAACGAGCAGTACTTC.

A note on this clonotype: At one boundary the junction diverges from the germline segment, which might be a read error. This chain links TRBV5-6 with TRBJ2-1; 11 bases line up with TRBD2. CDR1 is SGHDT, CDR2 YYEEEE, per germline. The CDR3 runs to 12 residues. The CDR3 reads CASRRTSGLYIF. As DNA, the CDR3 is TGTGCCAGCAGACGGACTAGCGGGCTCTATATCTTC.

The CDR3 is CASSLDTLNTEAFF. CDR3 DNA: TGCGCCAGCAGCTTGGACACATTGAACACTGAAGCTTTCTTT. The chain carries TRBV5-1 and TRBJ1-1; no firm D call. The CDR3 spans 14 residues. The V end was cut by 0 bases, the J end by 0 bases, with 6 bases between. Looked up from germline, CDR1 is SGHRS and CDR2 is YFSETQ. Looking up the rest from reference TRBV5-1 and TRBJ1-1 gives the full variable domain: KAGVTQTPRYLIKTRGQQVTLSCSPISGHRSVSWYQQTPGQGLQFLFEYFSETQRNKGNFPGRFSGRQFSNSRSEMNVSTLELGDSALYLCASSLDTLNTEAFFGQGTRLTVV.

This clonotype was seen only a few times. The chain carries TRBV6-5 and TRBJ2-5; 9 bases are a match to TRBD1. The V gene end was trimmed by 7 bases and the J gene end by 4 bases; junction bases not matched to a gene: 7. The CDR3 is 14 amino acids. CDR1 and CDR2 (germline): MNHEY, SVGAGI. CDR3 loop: CASKWDRAGETQYF. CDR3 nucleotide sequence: TGTGCCAGCAAATGGGACAGGGCAGGAGAGACCCAGTACTTC.

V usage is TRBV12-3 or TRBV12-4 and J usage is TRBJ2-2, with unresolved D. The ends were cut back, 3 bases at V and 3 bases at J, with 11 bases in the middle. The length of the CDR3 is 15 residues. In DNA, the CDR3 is TGTGCCAGCAGTTTTCGTTCGTTCGACACCGGGGAGCTGTTTTTT. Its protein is CASSFRSFDTGELFF.

The CDR3 here is CASSSNRVYEQYF. In DNA form, the CDR3 reads TGTGCCAGCAGTTCGAACAGGGTCTACGAGCAGTACTTC. The chain recombines TRBV12-3 or TRBV12-4 with TRBJ2-7; TRBD1 is a possible D gene (6 bases). The CDR3 totals 13 residues. Trimming left V 4 bases short and J 3 bases short, with 10 bases between.

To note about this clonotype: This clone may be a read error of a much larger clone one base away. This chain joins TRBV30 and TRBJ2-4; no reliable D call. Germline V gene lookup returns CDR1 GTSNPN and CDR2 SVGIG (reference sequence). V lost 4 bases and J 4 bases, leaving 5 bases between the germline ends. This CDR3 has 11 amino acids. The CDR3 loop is CAWMSKNIQYF. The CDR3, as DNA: TGTGCCTGGATGAGTAAAAACATTCAGTACTTC.

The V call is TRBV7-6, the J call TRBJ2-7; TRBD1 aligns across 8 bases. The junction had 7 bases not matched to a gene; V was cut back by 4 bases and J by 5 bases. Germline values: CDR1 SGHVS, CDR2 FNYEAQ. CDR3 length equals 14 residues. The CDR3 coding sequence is TGTGCCAGCAGCTCCAGGACAGGGTCCCACGAGCAGTACTTC. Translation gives CASSSRTGSHEQYF.

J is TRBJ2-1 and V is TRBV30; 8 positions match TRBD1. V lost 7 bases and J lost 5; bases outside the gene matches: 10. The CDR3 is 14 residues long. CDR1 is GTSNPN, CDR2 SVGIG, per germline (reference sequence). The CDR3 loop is CASSGTGYDNEQFF. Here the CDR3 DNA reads TGTGCCTCGTCCGGGACAGGATATGACAATGAGCAGTTCTTC.

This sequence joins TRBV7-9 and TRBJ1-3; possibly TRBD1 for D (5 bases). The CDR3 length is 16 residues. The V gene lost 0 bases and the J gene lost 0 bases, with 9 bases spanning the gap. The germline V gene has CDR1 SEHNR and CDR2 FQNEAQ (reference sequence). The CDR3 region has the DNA TGTGCCAGCAGCTTAGCTGCAGGACACTCTGGAAACACCATATATTTT. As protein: CASSLAAGHSGNTIYF.

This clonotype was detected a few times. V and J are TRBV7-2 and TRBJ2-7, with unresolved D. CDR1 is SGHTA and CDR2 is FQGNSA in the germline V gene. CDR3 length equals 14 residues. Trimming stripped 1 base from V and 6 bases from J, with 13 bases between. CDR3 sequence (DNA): TGTGCCAGCAGCTTAGGGTGGTTGCTGGGCGAGCAGTACTTC. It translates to CASSLGWLLGEQYF.

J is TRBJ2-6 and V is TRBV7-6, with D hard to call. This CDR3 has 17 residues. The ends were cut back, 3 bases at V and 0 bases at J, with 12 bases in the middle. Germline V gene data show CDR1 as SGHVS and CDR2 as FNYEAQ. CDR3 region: CASSFGQLSSGANVLTF. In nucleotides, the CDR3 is TGTGCCAGCAGCTTCGGGCAGCTTAGCTCTGGGGCCAACGTCCTGACTTTC.

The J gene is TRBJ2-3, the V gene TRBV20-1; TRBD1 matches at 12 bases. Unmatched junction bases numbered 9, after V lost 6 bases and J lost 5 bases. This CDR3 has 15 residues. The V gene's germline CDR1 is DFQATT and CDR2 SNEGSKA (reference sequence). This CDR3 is CSAEPGQGAKDTQYF. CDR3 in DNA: TGCAGTGCCGAGCCGGGACAGGGGGCAAAAGATACGCAGTATTTT.

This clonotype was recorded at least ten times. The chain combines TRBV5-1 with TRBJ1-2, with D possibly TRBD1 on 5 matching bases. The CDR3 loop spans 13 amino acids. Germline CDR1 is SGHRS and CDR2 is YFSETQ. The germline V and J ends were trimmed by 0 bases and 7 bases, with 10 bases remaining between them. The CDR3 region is CASSLAQGSGYTF. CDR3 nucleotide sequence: TGCGCCAGCAGCTTGGCCCAGGGCTCTGGCTACACCTTC. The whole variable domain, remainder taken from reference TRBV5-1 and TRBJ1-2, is KAGVTQTPRYLIKTRGQQVTLSCSPISGHRSVSWYQQTPGQGLQFLFEYFSETQRNKGNFPGRFSGRQFSNSRSEMNVSTLELGDSALYLCASSLAQGSGYTFGSGTRLTVV.

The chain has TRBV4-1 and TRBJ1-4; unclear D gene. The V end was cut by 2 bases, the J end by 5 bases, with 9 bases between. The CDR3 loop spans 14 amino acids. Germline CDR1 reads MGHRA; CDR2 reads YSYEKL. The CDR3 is CASSQPQRNEKLFF. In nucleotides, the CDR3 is TGCGCCAGCAGCCAACCCCAGCGGAATGAAAAACTGTTTTTT.

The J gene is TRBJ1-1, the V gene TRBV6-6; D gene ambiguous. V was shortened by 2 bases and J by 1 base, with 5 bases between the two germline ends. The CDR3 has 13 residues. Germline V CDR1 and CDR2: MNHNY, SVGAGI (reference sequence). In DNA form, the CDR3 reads TGTGCCAGCAGTTACACAGCGAACACTGAAGCTTTCTTT. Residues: CASSYTANTEAFF.

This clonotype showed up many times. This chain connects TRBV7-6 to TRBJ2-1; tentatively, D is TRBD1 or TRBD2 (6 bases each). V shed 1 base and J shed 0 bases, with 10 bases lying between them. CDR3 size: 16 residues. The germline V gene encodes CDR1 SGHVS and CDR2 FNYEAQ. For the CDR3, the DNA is TGTGCCAGCAGCTTAGAGGGGGGCGCCTCCTACAATGAGCAGTTCTTC. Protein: CASSLEGGASYNEQFF.

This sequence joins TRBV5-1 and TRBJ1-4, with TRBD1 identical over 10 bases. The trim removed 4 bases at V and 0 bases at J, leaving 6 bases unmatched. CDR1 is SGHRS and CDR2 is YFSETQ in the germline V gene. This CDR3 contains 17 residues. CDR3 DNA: TGCGCCAGCAGCATCCGGGACAGGGGCGCAACTAATGAAAAACTGTTTTTT. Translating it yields CASSIRDRGATNEKLFF.

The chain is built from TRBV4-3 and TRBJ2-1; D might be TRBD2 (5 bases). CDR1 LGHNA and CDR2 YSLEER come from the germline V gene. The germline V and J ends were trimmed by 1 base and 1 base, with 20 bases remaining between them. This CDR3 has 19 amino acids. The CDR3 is CASSQGPLEGGSSYNEQFF. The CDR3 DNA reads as TGCGCCAGCAGCCAAGGACCTCTCGAGGGCGGATCTTCCTACAATGAGCAGTTCTTC.

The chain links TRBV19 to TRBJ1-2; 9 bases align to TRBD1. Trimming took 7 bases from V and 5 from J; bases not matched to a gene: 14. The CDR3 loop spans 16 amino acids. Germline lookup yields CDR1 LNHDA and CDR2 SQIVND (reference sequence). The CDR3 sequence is CASTLRGKTGGYGYTF. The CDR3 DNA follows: TGTGCCAGTACTCTCCGGGGGAAGACAGGGGGTTATGGCTACACCTTC. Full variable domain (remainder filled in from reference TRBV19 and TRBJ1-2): DGGITQSPKYLFRKEGQNVTLSCEQNLNHDAMYWYRQDPGQGLRLIYYSQIVNDFQKGDIAEGYSVSREKKESFPLTVTSAQKNPTAFYLCASTLRGKTGGYGYTFGSGTRLTVV.

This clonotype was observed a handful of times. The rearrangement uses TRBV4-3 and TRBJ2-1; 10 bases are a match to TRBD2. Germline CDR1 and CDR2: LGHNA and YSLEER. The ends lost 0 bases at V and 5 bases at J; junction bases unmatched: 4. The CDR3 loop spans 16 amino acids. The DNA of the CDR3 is TGCGCCAGCAGCCAAGAATTAGCGGGAGGTCACAATGAGCAGTTCTTC. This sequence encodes CASSQELAGGHNEQFF.

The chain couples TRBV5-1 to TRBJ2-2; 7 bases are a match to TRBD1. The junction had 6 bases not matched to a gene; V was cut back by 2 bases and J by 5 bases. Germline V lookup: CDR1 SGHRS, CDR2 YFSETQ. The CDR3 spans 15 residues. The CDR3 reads CASSFRDRHTGELFF. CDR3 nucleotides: TGCGCCAGCAGCTTCCGGGACAGACATACCGGGGAGCTGTTTTTT.

This CDR3 reads CASRHSGGHSYEQYF. The CDR3 DNA sequence: TGTGCCAGCAGACATAGCGGGGGGCACTCCTACGAGCAGTACTTC. The chain is built from TRBV12-3 or TRBV12-4 and TRBJ2-7; 10 bases fit TRBD2. V shed 6 bases and J 0 bases; nucleotides not matched to a gene: 5. The CDR3 length is 15 residues.

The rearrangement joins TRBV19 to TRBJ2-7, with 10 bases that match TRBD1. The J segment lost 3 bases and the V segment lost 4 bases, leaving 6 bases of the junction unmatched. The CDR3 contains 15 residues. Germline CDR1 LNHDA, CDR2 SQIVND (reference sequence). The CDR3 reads CASSTRTGGNYEQYF. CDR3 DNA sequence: TGTGCCAGTAGTACCCGGACAGGGGGAAACTACGAGCAGTACTTC.

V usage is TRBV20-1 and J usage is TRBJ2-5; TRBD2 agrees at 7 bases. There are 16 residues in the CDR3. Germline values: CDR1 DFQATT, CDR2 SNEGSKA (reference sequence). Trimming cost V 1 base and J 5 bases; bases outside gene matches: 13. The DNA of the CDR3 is TGCAGTGCTAGAGTCCGTGCACCGGGACTAATGGAGACCCAGTACTTC. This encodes CSARVRAPGLMETQYF.

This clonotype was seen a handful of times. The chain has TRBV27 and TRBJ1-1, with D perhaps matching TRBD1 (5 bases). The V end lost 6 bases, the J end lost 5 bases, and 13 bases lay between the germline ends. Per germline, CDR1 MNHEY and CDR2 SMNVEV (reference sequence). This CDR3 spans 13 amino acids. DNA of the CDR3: TGTGCCAGCAGGCCAGGGCCGGGAACTGAAGCTTTCTTT. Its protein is CASRPGPGTEAFF.

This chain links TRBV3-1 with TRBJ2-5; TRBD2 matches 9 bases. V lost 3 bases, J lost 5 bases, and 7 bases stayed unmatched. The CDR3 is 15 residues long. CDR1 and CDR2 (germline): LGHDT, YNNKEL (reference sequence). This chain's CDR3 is CASSQGGGAAETQYF. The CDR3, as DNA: TGTGCCAGCAGCCAGGGCGGGGGGGCCGCGGAGACCCAGTACTTC.